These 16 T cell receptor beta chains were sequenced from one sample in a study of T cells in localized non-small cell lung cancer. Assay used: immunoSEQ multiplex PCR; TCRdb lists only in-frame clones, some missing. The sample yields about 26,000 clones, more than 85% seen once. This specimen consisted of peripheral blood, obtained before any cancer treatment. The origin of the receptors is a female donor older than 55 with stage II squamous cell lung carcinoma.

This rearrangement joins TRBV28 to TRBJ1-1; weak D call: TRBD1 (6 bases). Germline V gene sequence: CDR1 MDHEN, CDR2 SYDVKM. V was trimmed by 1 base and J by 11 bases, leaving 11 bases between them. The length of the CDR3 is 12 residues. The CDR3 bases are TGTGCCAGCAGTTTATTGGGGGCAGGGGCTTTCTTT. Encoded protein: CASSLLGAGAFF.

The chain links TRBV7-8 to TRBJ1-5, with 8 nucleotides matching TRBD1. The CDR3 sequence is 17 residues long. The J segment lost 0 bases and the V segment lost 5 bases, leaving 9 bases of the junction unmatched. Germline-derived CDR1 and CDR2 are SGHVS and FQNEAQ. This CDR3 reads CASSGPQGVFSNQPQHF. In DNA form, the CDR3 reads TGTGCCAGCAGCGGGCCACAGGGGGTTTTTAGCAATCAGCCCCAGCATTTT.

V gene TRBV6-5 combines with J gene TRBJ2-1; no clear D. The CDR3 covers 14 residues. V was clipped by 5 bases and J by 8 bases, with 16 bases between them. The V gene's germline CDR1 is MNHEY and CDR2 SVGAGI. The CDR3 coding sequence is TGTGCCAGCAGTGACCCCCCTCCGGAGTATGAGCAGTTCTTC. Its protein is CASSDPPPEYEQFF.

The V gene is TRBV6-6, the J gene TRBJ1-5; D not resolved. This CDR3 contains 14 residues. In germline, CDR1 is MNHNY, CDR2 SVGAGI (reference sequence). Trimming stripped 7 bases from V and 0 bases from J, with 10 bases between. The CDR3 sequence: CASNAGNSNQPQHF. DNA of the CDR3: TGTGCCAGCAATGCGGGGAATAGCAATCAGCCCCAGCATTTT.

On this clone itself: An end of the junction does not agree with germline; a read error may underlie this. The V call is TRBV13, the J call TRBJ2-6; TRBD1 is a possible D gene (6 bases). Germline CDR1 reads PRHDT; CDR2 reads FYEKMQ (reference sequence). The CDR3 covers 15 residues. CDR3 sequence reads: CASNLQGTGANVLTF. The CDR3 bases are TGTGCCAGCAACTTACAGGGAACTGGGGCCAACGTCCTGACTTTC.

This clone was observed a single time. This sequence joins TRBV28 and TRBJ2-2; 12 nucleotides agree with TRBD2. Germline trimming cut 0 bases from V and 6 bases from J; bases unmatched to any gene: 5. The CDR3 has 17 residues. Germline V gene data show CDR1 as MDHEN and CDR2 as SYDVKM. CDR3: CASSLWTLAGGPGELFF. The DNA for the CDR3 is TGTGCCAGCAGTTTATGGACCCTAGCGGGGGGGCCCGGGGAGCTGTTTTTT.

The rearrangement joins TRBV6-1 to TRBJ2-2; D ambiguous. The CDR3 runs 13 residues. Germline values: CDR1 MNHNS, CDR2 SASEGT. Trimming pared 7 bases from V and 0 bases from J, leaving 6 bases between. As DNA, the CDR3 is TGTGCCAGCAAGGAACCGAACACCGGGGAGCTGTTTTTT. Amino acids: CASKEPNTGELFF.

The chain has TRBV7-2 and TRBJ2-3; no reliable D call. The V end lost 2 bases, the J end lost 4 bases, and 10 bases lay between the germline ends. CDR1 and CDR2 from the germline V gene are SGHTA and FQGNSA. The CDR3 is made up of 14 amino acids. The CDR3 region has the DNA TGTGCCAGCAGCTTAAACGCACTCGCAGATACGCAGTATTTT. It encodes CASSLNALADTQYF. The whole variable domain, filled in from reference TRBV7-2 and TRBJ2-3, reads GAGVSQSPSNKVTEKGKDVELRCDPISGHTALYWYRQSLGQGLEFLIYFQGNSAPDKSGLPSDRFSAERTGGSVSTLTIQRTQQEDSAVYLCASSLNALADTQYFGPGTRLTVL.

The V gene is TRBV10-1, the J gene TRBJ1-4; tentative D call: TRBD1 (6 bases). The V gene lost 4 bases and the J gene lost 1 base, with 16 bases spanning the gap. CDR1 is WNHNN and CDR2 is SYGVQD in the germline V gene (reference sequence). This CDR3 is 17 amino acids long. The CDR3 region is CASSGNRDEGTNEKLFF. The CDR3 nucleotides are TGCGCCAGCAGTGGGAACAGGGACGAGGGAACTAATGAAAAACTGTTTTTT.

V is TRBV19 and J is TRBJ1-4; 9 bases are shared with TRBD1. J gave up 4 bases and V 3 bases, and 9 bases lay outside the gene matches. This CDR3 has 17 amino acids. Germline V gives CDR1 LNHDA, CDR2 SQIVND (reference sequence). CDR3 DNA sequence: TGTGCCAGTAGTATCTCGGACAGGGGCCGGGGTAATGAAAAACTGTTTTTT. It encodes CASSISDRGRGNEKLFF.

Written as DNA, the CDR3 is TGTGCCAGCAGTTACGGGCAGCCGGCCACTGAAGCTTTCTTT. Residues: CASSYGQPATEAFF. The genes are TRBV6-5 and TRBJ1-1; D remains ambiguous. The CDR3 consists of 14 residues. The germline V and J ends were trimmed by 2 bases and 4 bases, with 11 bases remaining between them. Per the germline V gene, CDR1 is MNHEY and CDR2 is SVGAGI.

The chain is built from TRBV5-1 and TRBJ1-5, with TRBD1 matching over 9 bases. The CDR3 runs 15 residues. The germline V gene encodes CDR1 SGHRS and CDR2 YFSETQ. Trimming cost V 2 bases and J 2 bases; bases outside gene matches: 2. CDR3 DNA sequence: TGCGCCAGCAGCTTACAGGGGGCGGGCAATCAGCCCCAGCATTTT. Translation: CASSLQGAGNQPQHF. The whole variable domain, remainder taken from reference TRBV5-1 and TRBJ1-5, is KAGVTQTPRYLIKTRGQQVTLSCSPISGHRSVSWYQQTPGQGLQFLFEYFSETQRNKGNFPGRFSGRQFSNSRSEMNVSTLELGDSALYLCASSLQGAGNQPQHFGDGTRLSIL.

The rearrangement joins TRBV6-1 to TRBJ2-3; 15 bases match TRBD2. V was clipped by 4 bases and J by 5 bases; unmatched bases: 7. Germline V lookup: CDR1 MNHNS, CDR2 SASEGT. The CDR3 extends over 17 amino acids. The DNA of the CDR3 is TGTGCCAGCAGTGCCCGGACTAGCGGGAGGGCCGTAGATACGCAGTATTTT. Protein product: CASSARTSGRAVDTQYF.

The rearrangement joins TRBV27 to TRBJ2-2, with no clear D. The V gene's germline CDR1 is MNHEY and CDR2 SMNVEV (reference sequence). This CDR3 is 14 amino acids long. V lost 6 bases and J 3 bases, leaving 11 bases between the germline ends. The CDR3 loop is CASSIMVDTGELFF. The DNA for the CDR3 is TGTGCCAGCAGCATTATGGTGGACACCGGGGAGCTGTTTTTT.

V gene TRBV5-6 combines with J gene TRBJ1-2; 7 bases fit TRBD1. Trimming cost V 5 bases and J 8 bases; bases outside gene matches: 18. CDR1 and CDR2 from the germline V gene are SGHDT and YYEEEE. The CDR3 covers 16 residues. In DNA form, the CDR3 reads TGTGCCAGCAGATCCTGGACAGCCGGAGAACAGGGGGGCTACACCTTC. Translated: CASRSWTAGEQGGYTF.

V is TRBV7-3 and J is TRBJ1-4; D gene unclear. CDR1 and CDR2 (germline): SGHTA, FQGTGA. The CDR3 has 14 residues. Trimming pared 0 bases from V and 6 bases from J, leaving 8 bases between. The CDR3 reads CASSLTSGDEKLFF. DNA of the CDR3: TGTGCCAGCAGCTTAACCTCAGGCGATGAAAAACTGTTTTTT.